This TCR beta chain was sequenced during a study of regulatory T cells in long-lasting Graves disease. Study-wide results and limits: Persistent Graves' patients showed less TCR diversity than newly diagnosed ones.

The CDR3 covers 14 residues. V dropped 2 bases and J dropped 2 bases, with 10 bases sitting between them. Germline V lookup: CDR1 MNHEY, CDR2 SVGEGT. To make TCR beta libraries, researchers used iRepertoire HTBI primers and Arm-PCR of CDR3 regions. TCRdb processed the multiplex PCR reads anew with MiXCR; each CDR3 protein has one entry. The sample has about 620,000 distinct CDR3 sequences, roughly 15% seen once. The time point: newly diagnosed GD, antithyroid drugs for less than 3 months. Construction of the TCR library relied on RNA isolated from PBMCs. This clonotype was detected ten times or more. Its target is unknown. The same data also contributed to another study, on T cells in Graves' hyperthyroidism and ophthalmopathy.

The rearrangement uses TRBV6-2 or TRBV6-3 and TRBJ2-7; D not certain. The sequence was obtained from a woman under 40 with Graves disease. The specimen comprised peripheral blood mononuclear cells (PBMCs), sampled at new diagnosis, from a patient treated with antithyroid drugs. The CDR3 DNA reads as TGTGCCAGCAGTTACGGCAGGAATGCCTACGAGCAGTACTTC. This sequence encodes CASSYGRNAYEQYF.